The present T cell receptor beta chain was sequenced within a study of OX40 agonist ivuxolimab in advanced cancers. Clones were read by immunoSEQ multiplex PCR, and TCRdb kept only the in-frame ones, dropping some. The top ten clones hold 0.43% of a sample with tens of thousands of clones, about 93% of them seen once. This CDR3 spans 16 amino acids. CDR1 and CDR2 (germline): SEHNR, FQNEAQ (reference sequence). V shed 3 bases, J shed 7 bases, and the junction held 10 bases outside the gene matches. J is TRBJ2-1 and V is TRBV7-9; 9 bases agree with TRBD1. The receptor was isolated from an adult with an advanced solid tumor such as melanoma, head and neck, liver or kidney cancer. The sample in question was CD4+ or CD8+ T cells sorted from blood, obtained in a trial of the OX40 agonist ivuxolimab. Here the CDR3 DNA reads TGTGCCAGCAGCTTTCCCGGGACAGGGCCGTTGAATGAGCAGTTCTTC. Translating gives CASSFPGTGPLNEQFF.